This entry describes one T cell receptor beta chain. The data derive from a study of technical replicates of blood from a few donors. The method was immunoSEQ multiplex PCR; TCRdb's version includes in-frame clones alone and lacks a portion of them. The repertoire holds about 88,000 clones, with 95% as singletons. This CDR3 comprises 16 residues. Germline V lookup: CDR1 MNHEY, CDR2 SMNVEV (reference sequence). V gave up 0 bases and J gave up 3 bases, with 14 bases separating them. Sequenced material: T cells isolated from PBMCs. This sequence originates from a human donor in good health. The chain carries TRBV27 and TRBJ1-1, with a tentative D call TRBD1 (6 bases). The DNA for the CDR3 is TGTGCCAGCAGTTTATCGTGGGGGGGGCGATACACTGAAGCTTTCTTT. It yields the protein CASSLSWGGRYTEAFF.